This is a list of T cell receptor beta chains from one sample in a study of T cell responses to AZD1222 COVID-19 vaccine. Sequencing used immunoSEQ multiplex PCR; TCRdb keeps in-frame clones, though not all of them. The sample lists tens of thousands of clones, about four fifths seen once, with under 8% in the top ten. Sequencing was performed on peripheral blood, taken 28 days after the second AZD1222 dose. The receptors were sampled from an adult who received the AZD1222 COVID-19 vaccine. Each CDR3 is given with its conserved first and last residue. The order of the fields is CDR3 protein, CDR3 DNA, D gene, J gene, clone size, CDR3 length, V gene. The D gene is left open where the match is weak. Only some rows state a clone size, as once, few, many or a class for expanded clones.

CDR3: CASSQAGVGNIQYF
DNA: TGTGCCAGCAGCCAAGCGGGGGTCGGTAACATTCAGTACTTC
D: TRBD2
J: TRBJ2-4
size: .
length: 14
V: TRBV7-2

CDR3: CASSRTEETQYF
DNA: TGTGCCAGCAGTAGAACGGAGGAGACCCAGTACTTC
D: .
J: TRBJ2-5
size: .
length: 12
V: TRBV2

CDR3: CSVGLSGGLGELFF
DNA: TGCAGCGTTGGGCTCAGCGGGGGTCTCGGGGAGCTGTTTTTT
D: TRBD2
J: TRBJ2-2
size: .
length: 14
V: TRBV29-1

CDR3: CASSLGAGGSYEQYF
DNA: TGTGCCAGCAGTTTGGGGGCGGGGGGGTCCTACGAGCAGTACTTC
D: TRBD2
J: TRBJ2-7
size: .
length: 15
V: TRBV27

CDR3: CASSPRWVPQETQYF
DNA: TGTGCCAGCAGCCCTCGCTGGGTCCCCCAAGAGACCCAGTACTTC
D: .
J: TRBJ2-5
size: once
length: 15
V: TRBV7-6

CDR3: CSAGAIDGYTF
DNA: TGCAGCGCCGGAGCCATAGATGGCTACACCTTC
D: .
J: TRBJ1-2
size: .
length: 11
V: TRBV29-1

CDR3: CASSLQGTDTEAFF
DNA: TGTGCCAGCAGCCTTCAGGGGACGGACACTGAAGCTTTCTTT
D: .
J: TRBJ1-1
size: once
length: 14
V: TRBV3-1/TRBV3-2

CDR3: CASRPAAGYEQYF
DNA: TGTGCCAGCCGACCGGCCGCCGGCTACGAGCAGTACTTC
D: .
J: TRBJ2-7
size: .
length: 13
V: TRBV27

CDR3: CASILQGDYTEAFF
DNA: TGTGCCAGCATTTTACAGGGGGATTACACTGAAGCTTTCTTT
D: TRBD1
J: TRBJ1-1
size: .
length: 14
V: TRBV6-4

CDR3: CASSEGPTTDTQYF
DNA: TGCGCCAGCAGCGAGGGGCCGACTACAGATACGCAGTATTTT
D: .
J: TRBJ2-3
size: .
length: 14
V: TRBV5-1

CDR3: CASSPDRVGDTQYF
DNA: TGTGCCAGCAGTCCCGACAGGGTGGGAGATACGCAGTATTTT
D: TRBD1
J: TRBJ2-3
size: .
length: 14
V: TRBV27

CDR3: CASRSGTDYSNQPQHF
DNA: TGTGCCAGCAGGAGTGGGACAGACTATAGCAATCAGCCCCAGCATTTT
D: TRBD1
J: TRBJ1-5
size: once
length: 16
V: TRBV7-8

CDR3: CASSSSGQNGYTF
DNA: TGCGCCAGCTCGTCATCTGGACAGAATGGCTACACCTTC
D: .
J: TRBJ1-2
size: few
length: 13
V: TRBV5-1

CDR3: CASRSNLQFGRGGHNEQFF
DNA: TGTGCCAGCAGGAGTAACCTTCAATTTGGCCGGGGGGGCCACAATGAGCAGTTCTTC
D: TRBD2
J: TRBJ2-1
size: .
length: 19
V: TRBV5-6

CDR3: CASSQDSSYEQYF
DNA: TGTGCCAGCAGCCAGGACAGCTCCTACGAGCAGTACTTC
D: .
J: TRBJ2-7
size: .
length: 13
V: TRBV11-3

CDR3: CASSRWDREETQYF
DNA: TGTGCCAGCAGCCGATGGGACAGAGAAGAGACCCAGTACTTC
D: TRBD1
J: TRBJ2-5
size: .
length: 14
V: TRBV7-9

CDR3: CASSLATSYEQYF
DNA: TGTGCCAGCAGCTTAGCCACTTCCTACGAGCAGTACTTC
D: .
J: TRBJ2-7
size: many
length: 13
V: TRBV11-3

CDR3: CASSPRDWGRGYGYTF
DNA: TGTGCCAGCAGCCCCCGGGACTGGGGGCGCGGCTATGGCTACACCTTC
D: .
J: TRBJ1-2
size: .
length: 16
V: TRBV5-4

CDR3: CASSLTGQGSPNEKLFF
DNA: TGTGCCAGCAGTTTAACGGGACAGGGGTCCCCCAATGAAAAACTGTTTTTT
D: TRBD1
J: TRBJ1-4
size: once
length: 17
V: TRBV27

CDR3: CASSLARQPAYEQYF
DNA: TGTGCCAGCAGCTTAGCGAGGCAGCCAGCCTACGAGCAGTACTTC
D: .
J: TRBJ2-7
size: .
length: 15
V: TRBV7-8

CDR3: CASSLRTGQATEAFF
DNA: TGTGCCAGCAGTCTCCGGACAGGGCAGGCCACTGAAGCTTTCTTT
D: TRBD1
J: TRBJ1-1
size: .
length: 15
V: TRBV6-1

CDR3: CASSPRGAGGSRNIQYF
DNA: TGTGCCAGCAGTCCACGGGGAGCGGGGGGTTCGCGTAACATTCAGTACTTC
D: TRBD2
J: TRBJ2-4
size: .
length: 17
V: TRBV28

CDR3: CATHTSGRVWNSPLHF
DNA: TGTGCCACCCATACCTCCGGCAGGGTTTGGAATTCACCCCTCCACTTT
D: .
J: TRBJ1-6
size: .
length: 16
V: TRBV28

CDR3: CASSNGEQYF
DNA: TGTGCCAGTAGTAATGGAGAGCAGTACTTC
D: .
J: TRBJ2-7
size: .
length: 10
V: TRBV19

CDR3: CASSLDGFAFTDTQYF
DNA: TGTGCCAGCAGCTTAGATGGTTTTGCTTTCACAGATACGCAGTATTTT
D: .
J: TRBJ2-3
size: .
length: 16
V: TRBV11-3

CDR3: CASSFYRTQYF
DNA: TGTGCCAGCAGCTTCTATAGAACGCAGTATTTT
D: .
J: TRBJ2-3
size: .
length: 11
V: TRBV12-3/TRBV12-4

CDR3: CASSLGAPTDTQYF
DNA: TGTGCCAGCAGCTTAGGGGCCCCCACAGATACGCAGTATTTT
D: .
J: TRBJ2-3
size: .
length: 14
V: TRBV5-8

CDR3: CASSYSRGKETEAFF
DNA: TGTGCCAGCAGTTACTCGAGGGGGAAGGAGACTGAAGCTTTCTTT
D: .
J: TRBJ1-1
size: .
length: 15
V: TRBV6-7

CDR3: CASSTGGSVETQYF
DNA: TGTGCCAGCAGCACAGGGGGGTCTGTAGAGACCCAGTACTTC
D: TRBD1
J: TRBJ2-5
size: .
length: 14
V: TRBV2

CDR3: CASSSTSRSSGTYNEQFF
DNA: TGCGCCAGCAGCTCTACGAGTCGGAGTAGCGGGACCTACAATGAGCAGTTCTTC
D: TRBD2
J: TRBJ2-1
size: few
length: 18
V: TRBV5-1

CDR3: CASSEGTGPYGYTF
DNA: TGTGCCAGCAGTGAGGGGACAGGCCCCTATGGCTACACCTTC
D: TRBD1
J: TRBJ1-2
size: .
length: 14
V: TRBV6-4

CDR3: CASSQGFGGTQYF
DNA: TGCGCCAGCAGCCAGGGTTTTGGGGGTACGCAGTATTTT
D: .
J: TRBJ2-3
size: .
length: 13
V: TRBV4-3

CDR3: CASNQGYGQPQHF
DNA: TGTGCCAGCAACCAGGGTTACGGGCAGCCCCAGCATTTT
D: .
J: TRBJ1-5
size: .
length: 13
V: TRBV6-5

CDR3: CASSLRQGADEQFF
DNA: TGTGCCAGCAGCCTCAGACAGGGGGCCGATGAGCAGTTCTTC
D: TRBD1
J: TRBJ2-1
size: once
length: 14
V: TRBV3-1/TRBV3-2

CDR3: CASSFYTPGTAKNSPLHF
DNA: TGTGCCAGCAGTTTTTACACACCCGGGACAGCGAAAAATTCACCCCTCCACTTT
D: TRBD1
J: TRBJ1-6
size: .
length: 18
V: TRBV27

CDR3: CASSSGQGRNQPQHF
DNA: TGTGCCAGCAGCTCGGGACAGGGAAGAAATCAGCCCCAGCATTTT
D: TRBD1
J: TRBJ1-5
size: .
length: 15
V: TRBV13

CDR3: CASSTTSNQPQHF
DNA: TGTGCCAGCAGTACTACAAGCAATCAGCCCCAGCATTTT
D: .
J: TRBJ1-5
size: .
length: 13
V: TRBV6-6

CDR3: CASRRKPNTEAFF
DNA: TGTGCCAGCAGACGGAAACCGAACACTGAAGCTTTCTTT
D: .
J: TRBJ1-1
size: once
length: 13
V: TRBV6-5

CDR3: CASTPRGAGTEAFF
DNA: TGTGCCAGCACACCTAGGGGGGCAGGGACTGAAGCTTTCTTT
D: .
J: TRBJ1-1
size: .
length: 14
V: TRBV21-1

CDR3: CASRGQPYGYTF
DNA: TGTGCCAGCAGGGGACAGCCTTATGGCTACACCTTC
D: TRBD1
J: TRBJ1-2
size: .
length: 12
V: TRBV5-6

CDR3: CASTRGVFSFSQETQYF
DNA: TGTGCCAGCACGCGGGGGGTCTTCTCTTTCTCCCAAGAGACCCAGTACTTC
D: TRBD2
J: TRBJ2-5
size: .
length: 17
V: TRBV7-2

CDR3: CASSLGGGALNTEAFF
DNA: TGTGCCAGCAGCTTGGGTGGGGGCGCCCTGAACACTGAAGCTTTCTTT
D: .
J: TRBJ1-1
size: .
length: 16
V: TRBV5-4

CDR3: CASSETVNTEAFF
DNA: TGCGCCAGCAGTGAAACGGTGAACACTGAAGCTTTCTTT
D: .
J: TRBJ1-1
size: once
length: 13
V: TRBV10-2

CDR3: CASSLGAGYNSPLHF
DNA: TGTGCCAGCAGTTTAGGGGCAGGTTATAATTCACCCCTCCACTTT
D: .
J: TRBJ1-6
size: .
length: 15
V: TRBV28

CDR3: CASSLDGHNQPQHF
DNA: TGTGCCAGCAGCTTAGATGGGCACAATCAGCCCCAGCATTTT
D: .
J: TRBJ1-5
size: .
length: 14
V: TRBV7-9

CDR3: CASSPGSNSPLHF
DNA: TGTGCCAGCAGCCCCGGGTCTAACTCACCCCTCCACTTT
D: .
J: TRBJ1-6
size: .
length: 13
V: TRBV6-5

CDR3: CASSQGRVNTEAFF
DNA: TGCGCCAGCAGCCAAGGCAGGGTAAACACTGAAGCTTTCTTT
D: .
J: TRBJ1-1
size: few
length: 14
V: TRBV4-3

CDR3: CASSYSGANVLTF
DNA: TGTGCCAGCAGTTACTCTGGGGCCAACGTCCTGACTTTC
D: .
J: TRBJ2-6
size: few
length: 13
V: TRBV25-1

CDR3: CASSESGGARNEQFF
DNA: TGTGCCAGCAGCGAGAGCGGGGGGGCCCGCAATGAGCAGTTCTTC
D: TRBD2
J: TRBJ2-1
size: .
length: 15
V: TRBV9

CDR3: CASSPSSGGAADTQYF
DNA: TGTGCCAGCAGCCCCTCTAGCGGGGGGGCGGCAGATACGCAGTATTTT
D: TRBD2
J: TRBJ2-3
size: .
length: 16
V: TRBV4-2

CDR3: CASSIVGRGGYNEQFF
DNA: TGTGCCAGTAGTATAGTTGGCAGGGGGGGCTACAATGAGCAGTTCTTC
D: .
J: TRBJ2-1
size: .
length: 16
V: TRBV19

CDR3: CASMVGDWAGELFF
DNA: TGTGCCAGCATGGTGGGTGATTGGGCCGGGGAGCTGTTTTTT
D: .
J: TRBJ2-2
size: few
length: 14
V: TRBV2

CDR3: CASSSPELGETQYF
DNA: TGCGCCAGCAGCAGCCCCGAACTCGGAGAGACCCAGTACTTC
D: .
J: TRBJ2-5
size: .
length: 14
V: TRBV5-1

CDR3: CASSSPGQLTDTQYF
DNA: TGTGCCAGCAGCTCGCCGGGACAACTCACAGATACGCAGTATTTT
D: .
J: TRBJ2-3
size: .
length: 15
V: TRBV11-2

CDR3: CASSYSFGVVNEKLFF
DNA: TGTGCCAGCAGTTACTCGTTCGGGGTGGTTAATGAAAAACTGTTTTTT
D: .
J: TRBJ1-4
size: once
length: 16
V: TRBV6-5

CDR3: CASSPYRTNEKLFF
DNA: TGTGCCAGCTCACCATACAGAACTAATGAAAAACTGTTTTTT
D: .
J: TRBJ1-4
size: once
length: 14
V: TRBV18

CDR3: CASSLTSGSYNEQFF
DNA: TGCGCCAGCAGCCTTACTAGCGGGTCCTACAATGAGCAGTTCTTC
D: TRBD2
J: TRBJ2-1
size: .
length: 15
V: TRBV5-1